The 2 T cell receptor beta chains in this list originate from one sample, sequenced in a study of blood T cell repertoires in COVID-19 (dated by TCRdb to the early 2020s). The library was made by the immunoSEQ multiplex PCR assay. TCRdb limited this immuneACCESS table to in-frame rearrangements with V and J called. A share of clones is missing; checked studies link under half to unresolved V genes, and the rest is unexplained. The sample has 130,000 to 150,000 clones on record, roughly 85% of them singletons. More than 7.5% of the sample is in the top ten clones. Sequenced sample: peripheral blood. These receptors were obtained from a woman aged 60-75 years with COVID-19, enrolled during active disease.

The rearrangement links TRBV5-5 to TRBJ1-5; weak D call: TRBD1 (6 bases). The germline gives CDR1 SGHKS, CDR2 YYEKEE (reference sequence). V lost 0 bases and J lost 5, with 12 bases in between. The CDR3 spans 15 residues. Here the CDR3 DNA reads TGTGCCAGCAGCTTGGAAGGGGGTTGGTATCAGCCCCAGCATTTT. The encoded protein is CASSLEGGWYQPQHF.

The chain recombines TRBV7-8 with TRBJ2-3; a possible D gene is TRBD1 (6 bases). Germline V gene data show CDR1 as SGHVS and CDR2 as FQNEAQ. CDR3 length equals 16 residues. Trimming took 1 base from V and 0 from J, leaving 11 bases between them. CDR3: CASSLVQGHSTDTQYF. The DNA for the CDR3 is TGTGCCAGCAGCTTAGTGCAGGGACATAGCACAGATACGCAGTATTTT.